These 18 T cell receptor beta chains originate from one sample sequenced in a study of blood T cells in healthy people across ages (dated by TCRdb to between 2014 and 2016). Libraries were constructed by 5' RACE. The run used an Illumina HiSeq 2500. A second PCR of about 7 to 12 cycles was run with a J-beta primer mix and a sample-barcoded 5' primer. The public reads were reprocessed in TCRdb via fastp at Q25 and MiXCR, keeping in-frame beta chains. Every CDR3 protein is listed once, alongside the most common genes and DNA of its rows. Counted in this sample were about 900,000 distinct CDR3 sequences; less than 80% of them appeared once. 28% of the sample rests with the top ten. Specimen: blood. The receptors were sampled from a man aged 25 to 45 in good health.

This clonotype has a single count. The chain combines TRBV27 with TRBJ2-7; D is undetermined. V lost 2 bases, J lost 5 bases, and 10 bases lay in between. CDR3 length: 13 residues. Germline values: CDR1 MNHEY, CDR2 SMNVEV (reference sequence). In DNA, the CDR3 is TGTGCCAGCAGTTTAAACTCGGTAAACGAGCAGTACTTC. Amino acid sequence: CASSLNSVNEQYF.

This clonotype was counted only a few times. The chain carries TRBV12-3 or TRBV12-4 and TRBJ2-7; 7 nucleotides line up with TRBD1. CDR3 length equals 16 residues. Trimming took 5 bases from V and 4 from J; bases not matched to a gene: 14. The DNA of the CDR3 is TGTGCCAGCAGTCCCGGGCGCCCAGGGGGATGGTACGAGCAGTACTTC. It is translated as CASSPGRPGGWYEQYF.

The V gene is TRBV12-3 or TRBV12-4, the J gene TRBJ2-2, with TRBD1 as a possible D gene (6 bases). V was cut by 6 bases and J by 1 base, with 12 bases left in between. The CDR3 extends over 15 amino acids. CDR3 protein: CASRPTGMNTGELFF. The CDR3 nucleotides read TGTGCCAGCAGACCCACAGGGATGAACACCGGGGAGCTGTTTTTT.

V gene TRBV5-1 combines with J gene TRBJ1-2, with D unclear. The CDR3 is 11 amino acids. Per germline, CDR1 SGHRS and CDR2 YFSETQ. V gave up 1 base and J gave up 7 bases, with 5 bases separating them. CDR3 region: CASSLNSGYTF. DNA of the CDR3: TGCGCCAGCAGCTTGAATAGTGGCTACACCTTC.

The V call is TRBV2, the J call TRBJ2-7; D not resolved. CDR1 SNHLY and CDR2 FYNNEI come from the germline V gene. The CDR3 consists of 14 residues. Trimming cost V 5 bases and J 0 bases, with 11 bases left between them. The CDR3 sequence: CASSINRRSYEQYF. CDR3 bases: TGTGCCAGCAGTATAAACAGACGCTCCTACGAGCAGTACTTC.

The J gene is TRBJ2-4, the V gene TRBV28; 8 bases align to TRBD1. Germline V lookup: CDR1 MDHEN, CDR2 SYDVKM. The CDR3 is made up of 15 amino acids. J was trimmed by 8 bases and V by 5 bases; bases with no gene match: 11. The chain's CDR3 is CASSLEDRAFDIQYF. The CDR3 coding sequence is TGTGCCAGCAGTCTAGAGGACAGGGCGTTTGACATTCAGTACTTC.

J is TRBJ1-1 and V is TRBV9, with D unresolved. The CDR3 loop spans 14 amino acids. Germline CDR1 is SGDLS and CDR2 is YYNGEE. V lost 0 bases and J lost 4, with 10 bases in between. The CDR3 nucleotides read TGTGCCAGCAGCGTAGACGGTCGGGGCACTGAAGCTTTCTTT. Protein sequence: CASSVDGRGTEAFF.

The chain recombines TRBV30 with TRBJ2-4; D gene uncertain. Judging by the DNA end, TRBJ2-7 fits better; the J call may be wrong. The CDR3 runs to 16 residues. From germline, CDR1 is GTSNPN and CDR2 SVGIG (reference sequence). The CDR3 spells CAWSVGSLNGFYEQYF. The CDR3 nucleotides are TGTGCCTGGAGTGTAGGCAGTTTGAACGGGTTCTACGAGCAGTACTTC.

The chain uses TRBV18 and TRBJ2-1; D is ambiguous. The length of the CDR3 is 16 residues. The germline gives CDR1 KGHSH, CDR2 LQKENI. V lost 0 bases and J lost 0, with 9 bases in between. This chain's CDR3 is CASSPPIISSYNEQFF. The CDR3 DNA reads TGTGCCAGCTCACCACCGATCATAAGCTCCTACAATGAGCAGTTCTTC.

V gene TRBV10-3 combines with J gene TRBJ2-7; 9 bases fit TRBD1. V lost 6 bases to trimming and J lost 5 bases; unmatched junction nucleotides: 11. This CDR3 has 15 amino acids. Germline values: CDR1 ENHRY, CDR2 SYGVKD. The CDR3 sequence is CAISSPGQGGNEQYF. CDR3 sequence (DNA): TGTGCCATCAGCTCTCCGGGACAGGGAGGGAACGAGCAGTACTTC.

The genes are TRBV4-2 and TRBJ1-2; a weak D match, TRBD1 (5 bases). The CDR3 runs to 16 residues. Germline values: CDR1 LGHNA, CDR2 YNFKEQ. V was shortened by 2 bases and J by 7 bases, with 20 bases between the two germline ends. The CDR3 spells CASSQWSGSTLGGYTF. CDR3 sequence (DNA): TGTGCCAGCAGCCAATGGTCAGGGTCAACTTTAGGTGGCTACACCTTC.

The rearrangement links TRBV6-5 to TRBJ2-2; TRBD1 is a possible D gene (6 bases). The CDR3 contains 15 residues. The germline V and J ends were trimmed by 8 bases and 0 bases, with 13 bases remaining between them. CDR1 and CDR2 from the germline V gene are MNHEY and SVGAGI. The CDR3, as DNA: TGTGCCAGCCGCCCGGGACAAGCGAACACCGGGGAGCTGTTTTTT. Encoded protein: CASRPGQANTGELFF.

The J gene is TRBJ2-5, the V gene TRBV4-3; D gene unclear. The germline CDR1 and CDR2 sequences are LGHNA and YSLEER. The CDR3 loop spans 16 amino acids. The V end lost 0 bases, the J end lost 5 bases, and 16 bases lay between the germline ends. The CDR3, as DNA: TGCGCCAGCAGCCAAGACGTGGGTCAGGCTCGGGAGACCCAGTACTTC. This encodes CASSQDVGQARETQYF.

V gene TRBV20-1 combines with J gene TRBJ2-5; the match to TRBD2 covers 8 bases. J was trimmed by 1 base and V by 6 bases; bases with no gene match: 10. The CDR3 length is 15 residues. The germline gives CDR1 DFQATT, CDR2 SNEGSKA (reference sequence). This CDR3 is CSALGGRGAQETQYF. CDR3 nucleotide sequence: TGCAGTGCCCTGGGAGGGCGGGGGGCCCAAGAGACCCAGTACTTC.

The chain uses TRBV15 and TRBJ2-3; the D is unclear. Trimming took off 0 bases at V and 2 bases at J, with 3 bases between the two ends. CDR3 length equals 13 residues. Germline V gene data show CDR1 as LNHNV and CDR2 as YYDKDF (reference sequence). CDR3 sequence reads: CATSRELTDTQYF. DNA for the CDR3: TGTGCCACCAGCAGAGAACTCACAGATACGCAGTATTTT. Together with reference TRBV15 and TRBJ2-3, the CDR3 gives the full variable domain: DAMVIQNPRYQVTQFGKPVTLSCSQTLNHNVMYWYQQKSSQAPKLLFHYYDKDFNNEADTPDNFQSRRPNTSFCFLDIRSPGLGDTAMYLCATSRELTDTQYFGPGTRLTVL.

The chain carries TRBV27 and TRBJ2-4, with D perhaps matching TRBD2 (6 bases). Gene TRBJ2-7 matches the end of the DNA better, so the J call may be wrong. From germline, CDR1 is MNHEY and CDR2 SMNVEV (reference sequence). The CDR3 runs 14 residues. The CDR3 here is CASSLRSLGGEQYF. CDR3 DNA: TGTGCCAGCAGTTTGCGCAGCTTGGGAGGCGAGCAGTACTTC.

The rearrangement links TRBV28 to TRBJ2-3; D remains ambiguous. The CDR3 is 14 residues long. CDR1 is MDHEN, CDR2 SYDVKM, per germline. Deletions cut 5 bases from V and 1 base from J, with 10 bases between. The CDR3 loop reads CASSVKTRTDTQYF. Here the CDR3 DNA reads TGTGCCAGCAGTGTCAAGACTCGCACAGATACGCAGTATTTT.

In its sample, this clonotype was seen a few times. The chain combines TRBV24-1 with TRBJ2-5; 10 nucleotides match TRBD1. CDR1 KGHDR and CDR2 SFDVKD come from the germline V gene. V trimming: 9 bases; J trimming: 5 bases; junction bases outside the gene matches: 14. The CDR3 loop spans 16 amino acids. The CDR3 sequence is CATPDVEGQGTETQYF. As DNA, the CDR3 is TGTGCCACCCCAGACGTAGAGGGACAGGGGACGGAGACCCAGTACTTC.